This T cell receptor beta chain comes out of a study of blood T cell repertoires in COVID-19. At the level of the study: The United States, Italy and Spain were the sources of the acute and convalescent COVID-19 samples. Sources were T cells, B-cell-depleted T cells, or PBMCs; the material itself was cDNA or gDNA.

The count of this clone is one. Germline V gene sequence: CDR1 MNHEY, CDR2 SVGEGT. This CDR3 is 16 amino acids long. Trimming took 0 bases from V and 8 from J; bases not matched to a gene: 10. Profiling relied on immunoSEQ multiplex PCR, and the TCRdb table lists in-frame clones only, not all of them. Of about 50,000 clones in the sample, 80% to 90% were seen once. The J gene is TRBJ2-1, the V gene TRBV6-2 or TRBV6-3; 7 bases map to TRBD2. Sequencing used peripheral blood. The sequence was collected from a human donor in a cohort sampled during active COVID-19. The CDR3 nucleotides are TGTGCCAGCAGTTACTCGAAGCCAGCGGGACTCGATGAGCAGTTCTTC. Amino acids: CASSYSKPAGLDEQFF.